These 26 T cell receptor beta chains were all obtained from the same sample, sequenced in a study of human thymus T cells. TCRdb keeps only in-frame clones here, not all; method: immunoSEQ multiplex PCR. This sample has tens of thousands of clones, with 95% found just once. The thymus tissue came from resections taken during corrective heart surgery. The material sequenced was thymus tissue. These receptors were taken from a girl less than two years old with a congenital heart defect but otherwise immunologically healthy.

This clone was counted once. The chain is built from TRBV11-2 and TRBJ2-1; 10 nucleotides line up with TRBD1. After removal of 0 bases from V and 4 bases from J, the junction contained 3 bases not matched to a gene. Germline-derived CDR1 and CDR2 are SGHAT and FQNNGV. There are 16 residues in the CDR3. The CDR3 region has the DNA TGTGCCAGCAGCTTAGAGACAGGGGGCGCATACAATGAGCAGTTCTTC. Protein product: CASSLETGGAYNEQFF.

The gene calls are TRBV28 and TRBJ2-1; 8 bases line up with TRBD2. V lost 5 bases, J lost 2 bases, and 11 bases stayed unmatched. CDR1 and CDR2 (germline): MDHEN, SYDVKM. This CDR3 region has 17 residues. DNA for the CDR3: TGTGCCAGCAGTCCGCGGGGCGGGAGGCCCCCCTACAATGAGCAGTTCTTC. It yields the protein CASSPRGGRPPYNEQFF.

J is TRBJ1-2 and V is TRBV4-2, with 7 positions matching TRBD1. Per germline, CDR1 LGHNA and CDR2 YNFKEQ. V dropped 0 bases and J dropped 7; count of bases not matched to a gene: 8. The CDR3 loop spans 15 amino acids. The CDR3 bases are TGTGCCAGCAGCCAAGATGTGGGACAGCCCTGTGGCTACACCTTC. Translating gives CASSQDVGQPCGYTF.

The rearrangement joins TRBV5-1 to TRBJ2-3, with TRBD2 matching over 11 bases. The J segment lost 6 bases and the V segment lost 6 bases, leaving 9 bases of the junction unmatched. CDR1 SGHRS and CDR2 YFSETQ come from the germline V gene. The CDR3 totals 15 residues. As DNA, the CDR3 is TGCGCCAGCACCAAGGCCGGGACTAGCGGTGATACGCAGTATTTT. This translates into CASTKAGTSGDTQYF.

The V and J genes are TRBV28 and TRBJ1-1; D is undetermined. CDR1 MDHEN and CDR2 SYDVKM come from the germline V gene. V dropped 2 bases and J dropped 1 base, with 20 bases sitting between them. The CDR3 has 18 residues. The CDR3 loop reads CASSLRGTPTLWNTEAFF. The CDR3, as DNA: TGTGCCAGCAGTTTACGAGGAACACCAACGTTGTGGAACACTGAAGCTTTCTTT.

The rearrangement joins TRBV18 to TRBJ2-3; D is perhaps TRBD2 (5 bases). Germline-derived CDR1 and CDR2 are KGHSH and LQKENI. Trimming removed 0 bases at V and 2 bases at J, with 15 bases between. The CDR3 spans 17 residues. The CDR3 here is CASSPPWLRAPTDTQYF. For the CDR3, the DNA is TGTGCCAGCTCACCACCTTGGCTGAGGGCCCCCACAGATACGCAGTATTTT.

This chain connects TRBV28 to TRBJ2-7; 7 bases are a match to TRBD1. The trim removed 6 bases at V and 2 bases at J, leaving 7 bases unmatched. CDR1 and CDR2 (germline): MDHEN, SYDVKM. The CDR3 is 14 amino acids. The CDR3 nucleotides are TGTGCCAGCAGACTTGGACAGGTCACCTACGAGCAGTACTTC. It specifies CASRLGQVTYEQYF.

The V gene is TRBV6-1, the J gene TRBJ2-1, with D tentatively TRBD2 (6 bases). This CDR3 is 14 amino acids long. Germline assignment: CDR1 MNHNS and CDR2 SASEGT. Trimming took off 3 bases at V and 6 bases at J, with 12 bases between the two ends. The CDR3, as DNA: TGTGCCAGCAGTGACGCGGGAACTGTCAATGAGCAGTTCTTC. Translation gives CASSDAGTVNEQFF.

The chain employs TRBV9 and TRBJ1-4; 7 positions match TRBD1. After removal of 3 bases from V and 7 bases from J, the junction contained 9 bases not matched to a gene. CDR1 SGDLS and CDR2 YYNGEE come from the germline V gene. The CDR3 consists of 15 residues. The CDR3 DNA sequence: TGTGCCAGCAGCGGCGGACAGGCTCCAATTGAAAAACTGTTTTTT. Protein product: CASSGGQAPIEKLFF. Together with reference TRBV9 and TRBJ1-4, the CDR3 gives the full variable domain: DSGVTQTPKHLITATGQRVTLRCSPRSGDLSVYWYQQSLDQGLQFLIQYYNGEERAKGNILERFSAQQFPDLHSELNLSSLELGDSALYFCASSGGQAPIEKLFFGSGTQLSVL.

V and J are TRBV6-1 and TRBJ2-1, with D possibly being TRBD2 (5 bases). Between the trimmed V and J ends, which lost 2 bases and 0 bases, there was a span of 17 bases. The length of the CDR3 is 18 residues. Germline V gene data show CDR1 as MNHNS and CDR2 as SASEGT. CDR3: CASSETDWSKGSYNEQFF. CDR3 in DNA: TGTGCCAGCAGTGAAACGGACTGGAGCAAGGGCTCCTACAATGAGCAGTTCTTC.

V and J are TRBV10-2 and TRBJ2-7, with D maybe TRBD2 (5 bases). Germline V gene data show CDR1 as WSHSY and CDR2 as SAAADI. The CDR3 runs to 14 residues. V was pared by 3 bases and J by 1 base, with 10 bases between. In DNA, the CDR3 is TGCGCCAGCAGTGAAGACCGGGGTTCCTACGAGCAGTACTTC. It translates to CASSEDRGSYEQYF.

The chain employs TRBV18 and TRBJ2-5; D is perhaps TRBD2 (6 bases). The CDR3 length is 13 residues. The V gene lost 6 bases and the J gene lost 4 bases, with 12 bases spanning the gap. The germline V gene encodes CDR1 KGHSH and CDR2 LQKENI. The CDR3 nucleotides read TGTGCCAGCTCCCCCGGGGGAAGAGAGACCCAGTACTTC. It encodes CASSPGGRETQYF.

The chain joins TRBV28 to TRBJ1-1; TRBD1 is a possible D gene (5 bases). The CDR3 spans 16 residues. V was clipped by 3 bases and J by 0 bases, with 14 bases between them. Germline V gene sequence: CDR1 MDHEN, CDR2 SYDVKM. CDR3 bases: TGTGCCAGCAGTTTGGGGGGTAGGCAACTGAACACTGAAGCTTTCTTT. Translation: CASSLGGRQLNTEAFF.

The J gene is TRBJ2-2, the V gene TRBV27, with 7 bases lining up with TRBD1. Per the germline V gene, CDR1 is MNHEY and CDR2 is SMNVEV (reference sequence). The length of the CDR3 is 23 residues. After removal of 0 bases from V and 4 bases from J, the junction contained 26 bases not matched to a gene. The CDR3 region has the DNA TGTGCCAGCAGTTTATCCCGTGTCAGACGACCCCCTTTGACAGGGATGTTCACCGGGGAGCTGTTTTTT. Its protein product is CASSLSRVRRPPLTGMFTGELFF.

This clone occurred once. The J gene is TRBJ1-1, the V gene TRBV25-1; unclear D gene. The germline CDR1 and CDR2 sequences are MGHDK and SYGVNS. Trimming shortened V by 4 bases and J by 8 bases, and 17 bases separated the two germline ends. The CDR3 has 14 residues. As DNA, the CDR3 is TGTGCCAGCAGTGCGGGAGAAGATCTGGTGGAAGCTTTCTTT. This encodes CASSAGEDLVEAFF.

The chain recombines TRBV5-1 with TRBJ2-7; 8 bases map to TRBD1. The CDR3 covers 18 residues. V lost 0 bases to trimming and J lost 5 bases; unmatched junction nucleotides: 16. Germline CDR1 and CDR2: SGHRS and YFSETQ. CDR3 bases: TGCGCCAGCAGCTTGGGGCCCTGGAACCGGGACAGGATCGACGAGCAGTACTTC. Protein product: CASSLGPWNRDRIDEQYF.

This rearrangement joins TRBV7-9 to TRBJ2-4, with 9 bases fitting TRBD1. The CDR3 sequence is 16 residues long. V trimming: 4 bases; J trimming: 8 bases; junction bases outside the gene matches: 12. Germline assignment: CDR1 SEHNR and CDR2 FQNEAQ (reference sequence). The CDR3 protein is CASSYRTGTGTYIQYF. The CDR3 DNA follows: TGTGCCAGCAGCTATCGAACCGGGACAGGGACGTACATTCAGTACTTC.

CDR3 DNA: TGCGCCAGCAGGGATAGACAGGGGCCGAACACTGAAGCTTTCTTT. Encoded protein: CASRDRQGPNTEAFF. This chain joins TRBV5-1 and TRBJ1-1, with TRBD1 matching over 8 bases. Germline V gene data show CDR1 as SGHRS and CDR2 as YFSETQ. The length of the CDR3 is 15 residues. With 5 bases clipped from V and 1 base from J, the junction kept 7 bases outside the gene matches.

CDR3 DNA: TGTGCCAGCAGCTTAGAGTCGGGCAGGGGTAATGAAAAACTGTTTTTT. Protein: CASSLESGRGNEKLFF. The chain combines TRBV7-8 with TRBJ1-4; tentative D call: TRBD1 (6 bases). With 1 base removed from V and 4 bases from J, the gap between germline ends came to 13 bases. This CDR3 is built from 16 residues. In germline, CDR1 is SGHVS, CDR2 FQNEAQ. Variable domain in full (rest from reference TRBV7-8 and TRBJ1-4): GAGVSQSPRYKVAKRGQDVALRCDPISGHVSLFWYQQALGQGPEFLTYFQNEAQLDKSGLPSDRFFAERPEGSVSTLKIQRTQQEDSAVYLCASSLESGRGNEKLFFGSGTQLSVL.

The chain links TRBV7-7 to TRBJ2-2; D ambiguous. This CDR3 is 15 amino acids long. The germline V and J ends were trimmed by 5 bases and 5 bases, with 15 bases remaining between them. The V gene's germline CDR1 is SSHAT and CDR2 FNYEAQ (reference sequence). The CDR3 loop is CASSRAAMGTGELFF. The CDR3 DNA follows: TGTGCCAGCAGCCGAGCAGCAATGGGGACCGGGGAGCTGTTTTTT.

The chain has TRBV30 and TRBJ1-3, with a tentative D call TRBD1 (6 bases). The germline V gene encodes CDR1 GTSNPN and CDR2 SVGIG (reference sequence). Between the trimmed V and J ends, which lost 6 bases and 2 bases, there was a span of 11 bases. This CDR3 has 13 amino acids. The CDR3 DNA reads TGTGCCTGCCCGGGGGGGCCTGGAAACACCATATATTTT. Its translation is CACPGGPGNTIYF.

This chain joins TRBV5-1 and TRBJ1-1, with unresolved D. CDR1 and CDR2 (germline): SGHRS, YFSETQ. V lost 0 bases, J lost 4 bases, and 13 bases lay in between. This CDR3 contains 15 residues. The CDR3: CASSLVDPDFTEAFF. The CDR3 nucleotides are TGCGCCAGCAGCTTGGTGGACCCGGATTTCACTGAAGCTTTCTTT.

This clone was found once. The genes are TRBV2 and TRBJ2-7, with D possibly matching TRBD2 (5 bases). Germline V gives CDR1 SNHLY, CDR2 FYNNEI. V gave up 4 bases and J gave up 7 bases, with 17 bases separating them. The CDR3 sequence is 14 residues long. The CDR3 protein is CASSGRIPSGEQYF. Written as DNA, the CDR3 is TGTGCCAGCAGTGGGAGGATCCCGTCGGGGGAGCAGTACTTC.

This clone was counted once. This rearrangement joins TRBV5-6 to TRBJ2-7, with a weak D call TRBD1 (6 bases). From germline, CDR1 is SGHDT and CDR2 YYEEEE. V was cut by 0 bases and J by 7 bases, with 8 bases left in between. CDR3 length equals 12 residues. CDR3 coding DNA: TGTGCCAGCAGCTTGGCGGACAGAGAGCAGTACTTC. Translation: CASSLADREQYF.

V is TRBV6-5 and J is TRBJ1-1; D possibly corresponds to TRBD1 (5 bases). CDR1 is MNHEY and CDR2 is SVGAGI in the germline V gene. V lost 0 bases and J lost 1, with 12 bases in between. The CDR3 sequence is 16 residues long. CDR3 DNA: TGTGCCAGCAGTTACTCGAGTCAGGGAGAGAACACTGAAGCTTTCTTT. Its protein is CASSYSSQGENTEAFF.

The chain combines TRBV4-1 with TRBJ1-5, with D unresolved. The CDR3 consists of 13 residues. V shed 3 bases and J shed 7 bases, with 10 bases lying between them. Per the germline V gene, CDR1 is MGHRA and CDR2 is YSYEKL. The CDR3 DNA reads as TGCGCCAGCAGCCACCGGCAAGGCCAGCCCCAGCATTTT. This sequence encodes CASSHRQGQPQHF.